The clone carrying this T cell receptor beta chain has only one observation. The target antigen is unknown. The data stem from a study of a mutant IDH1 vaccine in newly diagnosed glioma. The protocol was immunoSEQ multiplex PCR, while the TCRdb copy is restricted to in-frame clones and leaves out a portion. The sample lists approximately 35,000 clones; over 75% were seen once. Time point denoted: week 47, end of study. One vaccine dose held 300 ug of mutant IDH1 20-mer peptide and came with topical imiquimod. V lost 2 bases, J lost 6 bases, and 6 bases stayed unmatched. The germline V gene has CDR1 LNHDA and CDR2 SQIVND (reference sequence). The CDR3 spans 15 residues.

The receptor's source is a woman between 35 and 50 years old with glioma. The chain employs TRBV19 and TRBJ2-2, with TRBD1 matching 7 bases. Sequences were derived from PBMCs, sampled from a glioma patient whose treatment included an IDH1 peptide vaccine. CDR3 loop: CASSIRKGASGELFF. Here the CDR3 DNA reads TGTGCCAGTAGTATAAGGAAGGGGGCGTCCGGGGAGCTGTTTTTT.